The next 15 T cell receptor beta chains were all read from a single sample in a study of quantifying T cell responses using KT2 cells. Looking at the study overall: TCR alpha and beta constant-region primers primed reverse transcription of RNA.

The cDNA 3' end received a ligated oligonucleotide with a UMI. An equimolar mix of RC1.1 and RC1.2 primed the beta chain across TRBC1 and TRBC2. TCRdb re-derived calls from the UMI-ligation and nested PCR reads in MiXCR, one entry per CDR3 protein. The repertoire has roughly 50,000 distinct CDR3 sequences, 10% to 15% of them found once; the top ten carry around 9.9%. Sequencing input: PBMCs spiked with cells of the T cell clone KT2. The source of these receptors is a human donor.

A few counts support this clonotype. V is TRBV20-1 and J is TRBJ2-3, with D unclear. The germline V gene encodes CDR1 DFQATT and CDR2 SNEGSKA (reference sequence). Trimming pared 0 bases from V and 2 bases from J, leaving 9 bases between. CDR3 length: 14 residues. CDR3 residues: CSAREDRYTDTQYF. The CDR3 DNA sequence: TGCAGTGCTAGAGAGGATAGATACACAGATACGCAGTATTTT.

There are a few counts of this clonotype. The gene calls are TRBV20-1 and TRBJ2-7, with 7 bases that match TRBD1. CDR1 DFQATT and CDR2 SNEGSKA come from the germline V gene (reference sequence). The junction had 4 bases not matched to a gene; V was cut back by 4 bases and J by 4 bases. There are 12 residues in the CDR3. CDR3 nucleotide sequence: TGCAGTGCTAAGCGACAGGGTTACGAGCAGTACTTC. Translation gives CSAKRQGYEQYF.

This clonotype was seen repeatedly, ten times or more. This chain links TRBV6-2 or TRBV6-3 with TRBJ1-2; 8 bases are a match to TRBD1. CDR3 length: 14 amino acids. V dropped 4 bases and J dropped 3; count of bases not matched to a gene: 4. Germline loops: CDR1 MNHEY, CDR2 SVGEGT. CDR3 nucleotides: TGTGCCAGCAGTTTCGGACAGGGCCACTATGGCTACACCTTC. Encoded protein: CASSFGQGHYGYTF.

The V and J genes are TRBV19 and TRBJ1-2; tentative D call: TRBD1 (5 bases). The CDR3 sequence is 11 residues long. Germline V gene data show CDR1 as LNHDA and CDR2 as SQIVND (reference sequence). V was clipped by 6 bases and J by 8 bases, with 10 bases between them. In DNA, the CDR3 is TGTGCCAGTAGCAACCCAGGGGGCTACACCTTC. It yields the protein CASSNPGGYTF.

This clonotype was recorded a few times. The rearrangement uses TRBV12-3 or TRBV12-4 and TRBJ1-2; TRBD1 might be the D (6 bases). The V gene lost 5 bases and the J gene lost 0 bases, with 16 bases spanning the gap. The CDR3 runs to 16 residues. The CDR3: CASSRARGTANYGYTF. CDR3 coding DNA: TGTGCCAGCAGTCGGGCTAGGGGGACCGCTAACTATGGCTACACCTTC.

This clonotype was seen more than once but under ten times. J is TRBJ2-2 and V is TRBV20-1, with 9 bases identical to TRBD1. V was clipped by 3 bases and J by 5 bases; unmatched bases: 10. Germline CDR1 and CDR2: DFQATT and SNEGSKA (reference sequence). CDR3 length: 16 amino acids. CDR3 sequence: CSASLPGQGGTGELFF. Written as DNA, the CDR3 is TGCAGTGCTAGTCTCCCGGGACAGGGTGGAACCGGGGAGCTGTTTTTT.

V and J are TRBV20-1 and TRBJ1-1, with TRBD1 matching over 7 bases. This CDR3 region has 14 residues. Germline trimming cut 5 bases from V and 6 bases from J; bases unmatched to any gene: 12. CDR1 is DFQATT and CDR2 is SNEGSKA in the germline V gene (reference sequence). In DNA, the CDR3 is TGCAGTGCTGTCCAGGGGGTTATCGGATCTGAAGCTTTCTTT. This sequence encodes CSAVQGVIGSEAFF.

The rearrangement links TRBV12-3 or TRBV12-4 to TRBJ2-5, with TRBD2 identical over 16 bases. Losses at the gene ends were 5 bases for V and 5 bases for J; bases not matched to a gene: 8. The CDR3 is 17 residues long. CDR3 nucleotides: TGTGCCAGCAGTCCTGGGACTAGCGGGAGGGTTCTCGAGACCCAGTACTTC. Its protein is CASSPGTSGRVLETQYF.

This clonotype came up a few times. The rearrangement links TRBV7-8 to TRBJ2-1; 10 positions match TRBD2. This CDR3 comprises 19 residues. The junction had 19 bases not matched to a gene; V was cut back by 3 bases and J by 8 bases. Per germline, CDR1 SGHVS and CDR2 FQNEAQ. As DNA, the CDR3 is TGTGCCAGCAGCTTCGATGCGGCTAGCGGGGGATTTTTGTCGGATGAGCAGTTCTTC. Translation gives CASSFDAASGGFLSDEQFF.

Many counts were recorded for this clonotype. This chain joins TRBV6-1 and TRBJ2-7; TRBD1 aligns across 10 bases. There are 14 residues in the CDR3. V shed 2 bases and J 7 bases; nucleotides not matched to a gene: 5. Germline CDR1 MNHNS, CDR2 SASEGT. CDR3 residues: CASSEIGTGVEQYF. The DNA of the CDR3 is TGTGCCAGCAGTGAAATCGGGACAGGGGTTGAGCAGTACTTC.

This clonotype was seen a few times. The CDR3 is CSATALRGVYEQYF. DNA of the CDR3: TGCAGTGCTACCGCCTTGAGAGGGGTCTACGAGCAGTACTTC. V usage is TRBV20-1 and J usage is TRBJ2-7; D tentatively reads TRBD1 or TRBD2 (5 bases each). This CDR3 has 14 residues. CDR1 DFQATT and CDR2 SNEGSKA come from the germline V gene (reference sequence). The V gene lost 4 bases and the J gene lost 3 bases, with 16 bases spanning the gap.

This clonotype has more than one count but fewer than ten. The CDR3 loop is CASSLEVLPYEQYF. The CDR3 coding sequence is TGTGCCAGCAGTTTAGAAGTACTCCCCTACGAGCAGTACTTC. V usage is TRBV12-3 or TRBV12-4 and J usage is TRBJ2-7; no clear D. The CDR3 extends over 14 amino acids. Trimming stripped 1 base from V and 2 bases from J, with 9 bases between.

There are many counts of this clonotype. The rearrangement joins TRBV5-1 to TRBJ2-3; TRBD1 agrees at 9 bases. This CDR3 has 17 residues. Trimming removed 3 bases from V and 5 bases from J; junction bases left unmatched: 13. Germline CDR1 SGHRS, CDR2 YFSETQ. CDR3 region: CASSSSPGTGLLDTQYF. The CDR3 DNA sequence: TGCGCCAGCAGCTCGTCCCCCGGGACAGGGCTTTTAGATACGCAGTATTTT.

The chain joins TRBV12-3 or TRBV12-4 to TRBJ1-2, with 10 bases fitting TRBD1. The CDR3 contains 13 residues. With 6 bases clipped from V and 7 bases from J, the junction kept 5 bases outside the gene matches. The CDR3 here is CASSQDRGTGYTF. For the CDR3, the DNA is TGTGCCAGCAGCCAGGACAGGGGGACTGGCTACACCTTC.

This chain joins TRBV19 and TRBJ1-5, with D possibly TRBD1 on 6 matching bases. The ends were cut back, 3 bases at V and 5 bases at J, with 11 bases in the middle. Germline lookup yields CDR1 LNHDA and CDR2 SQIVND (reference sequence). The CDR3 consists of 14 residues. CDR3 nucleotide sequence: TGTGCCAGTAGTATTCCGGCAGGGGATCAGCCCCAGCATTTT. This gives the protein CASSIPAGDQPQHF.